These 21 T cell receptor beta chains were sequenced from one sample in a study of early T cells in non-severe SARS-CoV-2 infection. TCRdb re-called the 5' RACE reads with MiXCR, one entry per CDR3 protein. There are fewer than 75,000 distinct CDR3 sequences in the sample; around 19% occur only once, and almost 9% lies in the top ten. The source material was whole blood, sampled at baseline. The receptors here all came from an adult who was a healthcare worker with PCR-confirmed SARS-CoV-2 infection or an uninfected control (not recorded which).

V is TRBV7-2 and J is TRBJ2-3; the D is unclear. The CDR3 sequence is 13 residues long. Germline assignment: CDR1 SGHTA and CDR2 FQGNSA. V was trimmed by 2 bases and J by 6 bases, leaving 9 bases between them. CDR3 in amino acids: CASSLNFLDTQYF. The CDR3 DNA is TGTGCCAGCAGCTTAAACTTCTTGGATACGCAGTATTTT.

This rearrangement joins TRBV28 to TRBJ2-3, with 7 bases lining up with TRBD1. This CDR3 is 16 amino acids long. J was trimmed by 2 bases and V by 4 bases; bases with no gene match: 9. Germline CDR1 reads MDHEN; CDR2 reads SYDVKM. CDR3 bases: TGTGCCAGCAGTTCCCATGGCAGGGGGATCACAGATACGCAGTATTTT. As protein: CASSSHGRGITDTQYF.

V usage is TRBV6-2 or TRBV6-3 and J usage is TRBJ1-1, with a possible D match to TRBD1 (5 bases). The germline V gene has CDR1 MNHEY and CDR2 SVGEGT. V was pared by 5 bases and J by 1 base, with 11 bases between. This CDR3 region has 14 residues. CDR3 nucleotides: TGTGCCAGCAGTACGGGGGGGTCGAACACTGAAGCTTTCTTT. Translated: CASSTGGSNTEAFF.

The table lists this clonotype with a few counts. The rearrangement uses TRBV12-3 or TRBV12-4 and TRBJ2-3; TRBD1 aligns across 12 bases. CDR3 length: 15 amino acids. The J segment lost 5 bases and the V segment lost 4 bases, leaving 4 bases of the junction unmatched. CDR3 nucleotides: TGTGCCAGCAGTTGGGGACAGGGGGCTGGAGATACGCAGTATTTT. Translating it yields CASSWGQGAGDTQYF.

The chain employs TRBV20-1 and TRBJ2-2; 12 nucleotides agree with TRBD2. V gave up 3 bases and J gave up 5 bases; unmatched junction bases: 4. The CDR3 totals 15 residues. From germline, CDR1 is DFQATT and CDR2 SNEGSKA (reference sequence). Here the CDR3 reads CSARLTSGSTGELFF. Written as DNA, the CDR3 is TGCAGTGCTAGGCTGACTAGCGGGAGTACCGGGGAGCTGTTTTTT.

The rearrangement joins TRBV19 to TRBJ2-2; 8 nucleotides align to TRBD1. The germline V gene has CDR1 LNHDA and CDR2 SQIVND (reference sequence). V dropped 11 bases and J dropped 3; count of bases not matched to a gene: 11. The CDR3 has 15 residues. CDR3 nucleotides: TGTGCCGCAAAGCAGTACAGGGGGGACACCGGGGAGCTGTTTTTT. Amino acids: CAAKQYRGDTGELFF.

The chain recombines TRBV12-3 or TRBV12-4 with TRBJ2-5; no firm D call. Trimming took off 6 bases at V and 2 bases at J, with 13 bases between the two ends. The CDR3 consists of 14 residues. The CDR3 loop is CASSYRRPQETQYF. Here the CDR3 DNA reads TGTGCCAGCAGCTACCGTCGGCCGCAAGAGACCCAGTACTTC.

This chain uses TRBV25-1 with TRBJ2-3, with 8 positions matching TRBD2. Germline loops: CDR1 MGHDK, CDR2 SYGVNS. The CDR3 totals 15 residues. The V and J ends lost 5 bases and 0 bases, in that order; junction bases with no gene match: 4. CDR3 nucleotides: TGTGCCAGCAGTAAAAGCGGGGGCAGCACAGATACGCAGTATTTT. This encodes CASSKSGGSTDTQYF.

About this clonotype itself: At one of its ends the junction is not consistent with the germline gene, which may arise from a read error. The chain combines TRBV11-2 with TRBJ2-7; 7 bases line up with TRBD2. The CDR3 runs 14 residues. CDR1 and CDR2 (germline): SGHAT, FQNNGV. The CDR3 DNA sequence: TGTGCCAGCAGCTACGCCGGGACTAAACTCAACCGCCTGTTC. Amino acid sequence: CASSYAGTKLNRLF.

This clonotype showed up just a few times. The chain carries TRBV29-1 and TRBJ2-1; D uncertain. V gave up 7 bases and J gave up 10 bases, with 11 bases separating them. The CDR3 is 10 residues long. CDR1 and CDR2 from the germline V gene are SQVTM and ANQGSEA. CDR3 sequence reads: CSGAGPEQFF. Here the CDR3 DNA reads TGCAGCGGCGCCGGGCCCGAGCAGTTCTTC.

In its sample, this clonotype was seen many times. This chain links TRBV11-2 with TRBJ1-3, with TRBD1 matching 9 bases. The V gene end was trimmed by 1 base and the J gene end by 1 base; junction bases not matched to a gene: 11. The CDR3 totals 19 residues. Germline CDR1 reads SGHAT; CDR2 reads FQNNGV. CDR3 sequence (DNA): TGTGCCAGCAGCTTAGGACTACCGGGACAGGGTGGTTCTGGAAACACCATATATTTT. Protein: CASSLGLPGQGGSGNTIYF.

This clonotype has at least ten counts. The chain combines TRBV20-1 with TRBJ2-1; D is ambiguous. Germline V gene sequence: CDR1 DFQATT, CDR2 SNEGSKA (reference sequence). This CDR3 spans 8 amino acids. V dropped 6 bases and J dropped 15 bases, with 9 bases sitting between them. CDR3 DNA: TGCAGTGCGCTCGGCGGGTTCTTC. As protein: CSALGGFF.

The J gene is TRBJ2-1, the V gene TRBV12-5, with TRBD1 matching 8 bases. Per germline, CDR1 LGHNT and CDR2 FRNRAP. This CDR3 comprises 13 residues. J was trimmed by 3 bases and V by 5 bases; bases with no gene match: 0. The CDR3 reads CASGTGGYNEQFF. The CDR3 bases are TGTGCTAGTGGTACAGGGGGCTACAATGAGCAGTTCTTC.

This chain joins TRBV2 and TRBJ2-5; D ambiguous. The V end was cut by 4 bases, the J end by 3 bases, with 12 bases between. The germline gives CDR1 SNHLY, CDR2 FYNNEI. The CDR3 is made up of 14 amino acids. This chain's CDR3 is CASSVNARKETQYF. CDR3 coding DNA: TGTGCCAGCAGTGTTAACGCCAGAAAAGAGACCCAGTACTTC. Together with reference TRBV2 and TRBJ2-5, the CDR3 gives the full variable domain: EPEVTQTPSHQVTQMGQEVILRCVPISNHLYFYWYRQILGQKVEFLVSFYNNEISEKSEIFDDQFSVERPDGSNFTLKIRSTKLEDSAMYFCASSVNARKETQYFGPGTRLLVL.

This chain joins TRBV29-1 and TRBJ2-1, with D tentatively TRBD2 (6 bases). Trimming shortened V by 5 bases and J by 2 bases, and 10 bases separated the two germline ends. Germline V gene data show CDR1 as SQVTM and CDR2 as ANQGSEA. The CDR3 is made up of 13 amino acids. The CDR3 loop is CSVWDSTYNEQFF. In nucleotides, the CDR3 is TGCAGCGTTTGGGACTCCACCTACAATGAGCAGTTCTTC.

There are a few counts of this clonotype. The J gene is TRBJ1-1, the V gene TRBV5-1, with 8 bases that match TRBD1. This CDR3 region has 17 residues. CDR1 and CDR2 from the germline V gene are SGHRS and YFSETQ. V shed 3 bases, J shed 6 bases, and the junction held 16 bases outside the gene matches. CDR3 sequence (DNA): TGCGCCAGCAGCTACAGACAGGGGAACATTCCGGGCGCTGAAGCTTTCTTT. This codes for CASSYRQGNIPGAEAFF. Variable domain in full (rest from reference TRBV5-1 and TRBJ1-1): KAGVTQTPRYLIKTRGQQVTLSCSPISGHRSVSWYQQTPGQGLQFLFEYFSETQRNKGNFPGRFSGRQFSNSRSEMNVSTLELGDSALYLCASSYRQGNIPGAEAFFGQGTRLTVV.

This clonotype occurred a few times. The J gene is TRBJ2-1, the V gene TRBV27, with D hard to call. The CDR3 is 13 residues long. Between the trimmed V and J ends, which lost 3 bases and 7 bases, there was a span of 10 bases. Germline V lookup: CDR1 MNHEY, CDR2 SMNVEV (reference sequence). CDR3 loop: CASSFSPENEQFF. For the CDR3, the DNA is TGTGCCAGCAGTTTCTCTCCCGAGAATGAGCAGTTCTTC.

The chain combines TRBV11-2 with TRBJ2-1; no definite D call. The CDR3 is 11 residues long. The V end lost 2 bases, the J end lost 9 bases, and 5 bases lay between the germline ends. Germline loops: CDR1 SGHAT, CDR2 FQNNGV. CDR3 sequence reads: CASSLSTEQFF. The CDR3 region has the DNA TGTGCCAGCAGCTTATCGACTGAGCAGTTCTTC.

The sample holds a few counts of this clonotype. The chain employs TRBV20-1 and TRBJ2-3; 14 positions agree with TRBD2. The junction had 10 bases not matched to a gene; V was cut back by 6 bases and J by 5 bases. CDR1 and CDR2 (germline): DFQATT, SNEGSKA (reference sequence). This CDR3 is built from 16 residues. Here the CDR3 DNA reads TGCAGTGCCTTTATGGGACTAGCGGGGGACGAAGATACGCAGTATTTT. Encoded protein: CSAFMGLAGDEDTQYF.

This clonotype was seen a handful of times. V usage is TRBV20-1 and J usage is TRBJ2-7; 11 bases are a match to TRBD1. Germline CDR1 is DFQATT and CDR2 is SNEGSKA (reference sequence). This CDR3 is built from 15 residues. Trimming removed 1 base from V and 3 bases from J; junction bases left unmatched: 5. In DNA, the CDR3 is TGCAGTGCTAGAGCCGGGACAGGGGGAGGCTACGAGCAGTACTTC. Translated: CSARAGTGGGYEQYF.

This clonotype was counted a few times. This chain joins TRBV18 and TRBJ2-1; TRBD1 might be the D (6 bases). V was shortened by 3 bases and J by 8 bases, with 14 bases between the two germline ends. Germline assignment: CDR1 KGHSH and CDR2 LQKENI. CDR3 length equals 14 residues. The CDR3 sequence: CASSPNRVDHEQFF. The CDR3 DNA follows: TGTGCCAGCTCACCTAACAGGGTTGACCATGAGCAGTTCTTC.